This T cell receptor (beta chain) was found in a study of blood T cell repertoires in COVID-19. Trimming cost V 4 bases and J 6 bases; bases outside gene matches: 12. This CDR3 comprises 15 residues. CDR1 is SGHRS and CDR2 is YFSETQ in the germline V gene. Participants had their cohort set by participant-reported clinical history. Profiling relied on immunoSEQ multiplex PCR, and the TCRdb table lists in-frame clones only, not all of them. The data contain about 240,000 clones, about 89% of them singletons. The chain links TRBV5-1 to TRBJ1-2, with 7 bases fitting TRBD1. Sample: PBMCs or T cells enriched from blood (not recorded which). The receptor comes from a man aged 40-55 years who had recovered from COVID-19. CDR3 DNA sequence: TGCGCCAGCAGCATTGGGGACAGCTCAATCGATGGCTACACCTTC. This encodes CASSIGDSSIDGYTF.